This passage covers 11 T cell receptor beta chains from one sample sequenced in a study of blood T cell repertoires in COVID-19. The repertoire was sequenced with immunoSEQ multiplex PCR; TCRdb's copy has only in-frame clones and lacks some. This sample has some 250,000 clones, with approximately 87% found just once. Input material: peripheral blood. The receptors were sampled from a man aged 55-75 years with acute or convalescent COVID-19.

This rearrangement joins TRBV5-5 to TRBJ1-3, with D hard to call. The CDR3 consists of 16 residues. The V gene's germline CDR1 is SGHKS and CDR2 YYEKEE (reference sequence). Trimming cost V 0 bases and J 3 bases, with 13 bases left between them. CDR3 sequence reads: CASSLDPPGNGNTIYF. The CDR3, as DNA: TGTGCCAGCAGCTTGGATCCACCGGGTAATGGAAACACCATATATTTT.

The chain couples TRBV6-1 to TRBJ1-6, with D possibly being TRBD1 (5 bases). This CDR3 is built from 16 residues. V shed 2 bases and J shed 2 bases, with 10 bases lying between them. CDR1 MNHNS and CDR2 SASEGT come from the germline V gene. The DNA of the CDR3 is TGTGCCAGCAGTGAAACAGGAGGGCCCTATAATTCACCCCTCCACTTT. This sequence encodes CASSETGGPYNSPLHF.

The chain links TRBV9 to TRBJ1-2; D is ambiguous. Trimming stripped 0 bases from V and 4 bases from J, with 16 bases between. CDR1 is SGDLS, CDR2 YYNGEE, per germline. The CDR3 is 16 residues long. CDR3: CASSVAAGSLSYGYTF. CDR3 coding DNA: TGTGCCAGCAGCGTAGCGGCGGGCAGCCTAAGCTATGGCTACACCTTC.

In its sample, this clone was seen a few times. The chain combines TRBV7-8 with TRBJ2-7; 7 bases line up with TRBD2. CDR3 length equals 16 residues. Losses at the gene ends were 5 bases for V and 2 bases for J; bases not matched to a gene: 12. Germline V gene data show CDR1 as SGHVS and CDR2 as FQNEAQ. CDR3 nucleotides: TGTGCCAGCAGCAACACTGGAGCGGGAATCGCCTACGAGCAGTACTTC. Translation gives CASSNTGAGIAYEQYF.

This clone occurred a few times. The chain links TRBV10-3 to TRBJ1-5; 10 bases line up with TRBD1. The CDR3 covers 16 residues. Germline V CDR1 and CDR2: ENHRY, SYGVKD. The V and J ends lost 1 base and 5 bases, in that order; junction bases with no gene match: 5. Here the CDR3 reads CAISEYFGTGDQPQHF. DNA of the CDR3: TGTGCCATCAGTGAGTATTTTGGGACAGGGGATCAGCCCCAGCATTTT.

This rearrangement joins TRBV7-6 to TRBJ2-1; 10 nucleotides agree with TRBD2. The CDR3 sequence is 15 residues long. Germline CDR1 is SGHVS and CDR2 is FNYEAQ. V dropped 1 base and J dropped 4; count of bases not matched to a gene: 1. The CDR3 region is CASSLGTSGYNEQFF. In nucleotides, the CDR3 is TGTGCCAGCAGCTTAGGGACTAGCGGTTACAATGAGCAGTTCTTC. Full variable domain (rest looked up from reference TRBV7-6 and TRBJ2-1): GAGVSQSPRYKVTKRGQDVALRCDPISGHVSLYWYRQALGQGPEFLTYFNYEAQQDKSGLPNDRFSAERPEGSISTLTIQRTEQRDSAMYRCASSLGTSGYNEQFFGPGTRLTVL.

The V gene is TRBV6-5, the J gene TRBJ2-7, with TRBD1 matching over 8 bases. This CDR3 spans 15 amino acids. Germline V gene lookup returns CDR1 MNHEY and CDR2 SVGAGI. J was trimmed by 0 bases and V by 6 bases; bases with no gene match: 7. CDR3 residues: CASRRGQVFSYEQYF. The CDR3 DNA reads TGTGCCAGCAGGCGGGGACAGGTGTTCTCCTACGAGCAGTACTTC.

This clone was counted many times. The chain is built from TRBV10-3 and TRBJ2-7; 11 nucleotides agree with TRBD1. The V and J ends lost 5 bases and 6 bases, in that order; junction bases with no gene match: 9. The CDR3 is 15 residues long. Germline V CDR1 and CDR2: ENHRY, SYGVKD. In DNA, the CDR3 is TGTGCCATCAGTTCTGGACAGGGGGCTTTTTTCGAGCAGTACTTC. It translates to CAISSGQGAFFEQYF.

The J gene is TRBJ2-7, the V gene TRBV4-3; TRBD2 aligns across 7 bases. CDR3 length: 14 residues. V was pared by 0 bases and J by 4 bases, with 3 bases of the junction left unmatched. Germline V CDR1 and CDR2: LGHNA, YSLEER. CDR3 region: CASSQDWEGYEQYF. The CDR3 coding sequence is TGCGCCAGCAGCCAAGATTGGGAGGGATACGAGCAGTACTTC.

V gene TRBV27 combines with J gene TRBJ2-7; possible D gene TRBD1, 6 bases. The V end lost 5 bases, the J end lost 2 bases, and 13 bases lay between the germline ends. The germline V gene has CDR1 MNHEY and CDR2 SMNVEV (reference sequence). The length of the CDR3 is 14 residues. CDR3 coding DNA: TGTGCCAGCAGTCCGCAACAGGGTGCCTACGAGCAGTACTTC. Translation gives CASSPQQGAYEQYF.

Of note for this clone: Relative to the germline gene, one junction end is altered; a read error may explain this. This chain connects TRBV7-7 to TRBJ2-7; 16 bases are a match to TRBD2. CDR1 is SSHAT and CDR2 is FNYEAQ in the germline V gene (reference sequence). The CDR3 runs 16 residues. The CDR3 sequence: CASSQGLAGGESEQYF. The CDR3 DNA sequence: TGTGCTAGCAGCCAGGGACTAGCGGGAGGGGAAAGCGAGCAGTACTTC. Together with reference TRBV7-7 and TRBJ2-7, the CDR3 gives the full variable domain: GAGVSQSPRYKVTKRGQDVTLRCDPISSHATLYWYQQALGQGPEFLTYFNYEAQPDKSGLPSDRFSAERPEGSISTLTIQRTEQRDSAMYRCASSQGLAGGESEQYFGPGTRLTVT.